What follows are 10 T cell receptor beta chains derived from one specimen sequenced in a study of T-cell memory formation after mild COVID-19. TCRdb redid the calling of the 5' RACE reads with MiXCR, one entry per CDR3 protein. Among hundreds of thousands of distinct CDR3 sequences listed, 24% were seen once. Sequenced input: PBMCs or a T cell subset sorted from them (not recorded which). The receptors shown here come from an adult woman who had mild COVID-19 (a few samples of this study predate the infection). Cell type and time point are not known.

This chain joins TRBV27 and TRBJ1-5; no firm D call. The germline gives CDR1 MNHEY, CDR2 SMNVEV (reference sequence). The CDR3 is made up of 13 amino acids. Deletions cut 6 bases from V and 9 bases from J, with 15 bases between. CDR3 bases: TGTGCCAGCAGCCTCTCCTGGGTGGGGCCCCAGCATTTT. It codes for CASSLSWVGPQHF.

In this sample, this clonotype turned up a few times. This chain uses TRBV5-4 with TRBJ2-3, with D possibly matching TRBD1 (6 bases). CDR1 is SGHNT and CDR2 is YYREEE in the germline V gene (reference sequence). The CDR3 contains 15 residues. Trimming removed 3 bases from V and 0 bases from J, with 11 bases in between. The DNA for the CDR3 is TGTGCCAGCAGCTCACGACAGGAAAGCACAGATACGCAGTATTTT. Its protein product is CASSSRQESTDTQYF.

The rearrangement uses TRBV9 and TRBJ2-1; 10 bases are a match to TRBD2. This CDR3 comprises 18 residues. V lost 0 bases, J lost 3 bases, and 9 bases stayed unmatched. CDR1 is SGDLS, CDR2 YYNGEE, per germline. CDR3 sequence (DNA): TGTGCCAGCAGCGTAGGTCCTAGCGGGAGTCGGAACTACAATGAGCAGTTCTTC. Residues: CASSVGPSGSRNYNEQFF.

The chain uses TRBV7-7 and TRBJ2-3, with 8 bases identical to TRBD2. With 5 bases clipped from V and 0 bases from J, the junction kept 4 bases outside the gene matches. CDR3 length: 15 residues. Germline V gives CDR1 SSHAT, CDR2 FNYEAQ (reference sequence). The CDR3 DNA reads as TGTGCCAGCAGCCCCGGGACTAGTAGCACAGATACGCAGTATTTT. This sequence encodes CASSPGTSSTDTQYF.

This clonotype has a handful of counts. The CDR3, as DNA: TGCAGTGCTGCAGCTACAGAGCTCATGAACACTGAAGCTTTCTTT. This codes for CSAAATELMNTEAFF. The chain joins TRBV20-1 to TRBJ1-1; D ambiguous. CDR3 size: 15 residues. Germline lookup yields CDR1 DFQATT and CDR2 SNEGSKA (reference sequence). Trimming pared 5 bases from V and 0 bases from J, leaving 16 bases between.

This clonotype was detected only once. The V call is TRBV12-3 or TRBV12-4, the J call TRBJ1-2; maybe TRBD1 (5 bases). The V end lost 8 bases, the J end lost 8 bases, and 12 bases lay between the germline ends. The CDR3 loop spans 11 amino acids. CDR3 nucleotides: TGTGCCAGCCGTGGGGCAGGGGGCTACACCTTC. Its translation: CASRGAGGYTF.

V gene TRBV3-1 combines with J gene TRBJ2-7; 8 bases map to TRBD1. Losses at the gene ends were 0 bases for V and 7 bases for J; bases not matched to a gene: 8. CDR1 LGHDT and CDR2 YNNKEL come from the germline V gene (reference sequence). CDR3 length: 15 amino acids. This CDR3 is CASSQDPRTGREQYF. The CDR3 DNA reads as TGTGCCAGCAGCCAAGACCCTCGGACAGGGCGGGAGCAGTACTTC.

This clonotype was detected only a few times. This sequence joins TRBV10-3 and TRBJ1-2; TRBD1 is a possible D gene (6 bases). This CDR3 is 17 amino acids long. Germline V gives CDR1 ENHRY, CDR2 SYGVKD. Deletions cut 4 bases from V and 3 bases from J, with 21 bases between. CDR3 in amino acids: CAISAGSERGSHYGYTF. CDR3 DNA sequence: TGTGCCATCAGTGCGGGATCCGAGAGGGGGTCGCACTATGGCTACACCTTC.

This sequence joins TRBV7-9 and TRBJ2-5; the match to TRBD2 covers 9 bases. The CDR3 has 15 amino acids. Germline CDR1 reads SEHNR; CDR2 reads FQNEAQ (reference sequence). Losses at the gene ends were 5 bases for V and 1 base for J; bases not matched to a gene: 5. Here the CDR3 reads CASSTRLAAQETQYF. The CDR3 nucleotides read TGTGCCAGCAGCACCCGACTAGCGGCCCAAGAGACCCAGTACTTC.

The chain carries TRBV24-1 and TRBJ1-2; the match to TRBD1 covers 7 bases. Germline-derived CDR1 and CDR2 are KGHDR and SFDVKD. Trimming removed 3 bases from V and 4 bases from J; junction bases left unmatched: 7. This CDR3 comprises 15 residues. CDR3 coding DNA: TGTGCCACCAGTGATCCGACAGGGAGAAGCTATGGCTACACCTTC. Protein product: CATSDPTGRSYGYTF.